Listed below are T cell receptor beta chains from one sample, sequenced in a study of technical replicates of blood from a handful of donors. Here immunoSEQ multiplex PCR was the method, and the copy in TCRdb shows in-frame clones only, minus some. In the table there are roughly 70,000 clones, approximately 93% of which are singletons. Source material: PBMCs. These receptors were taken from a human donor in good health. Some clones in this sample may be carry-over from other donors' samples. CDR3s leave out the opening cysteine and the closing phenylalanine or tryptophan. D genes are given only for firm matches.

>TRBV19|TRBJ2-3|TRBD2
ASSIVYPSGRTDTQY
>TRBV27|TRBJ1-5|.
ASSLGQGSNQPQH
>TRBV5-1|TRBJ2-1|.
ASSLDPRQNNEQF
>TRBV9|TRBJ2-3|.
ASSVAGADTQY
>TRBV12-5|TRBJ2-7|.
ASGLETGLQY
>TRBV7-3|TRBJ1-6|.
ASSLTPGGDSPLH
>TRBV10-3|TRBJ2-1|TRBD2
AISPGLAGAGEQF
>TRBV5-1|TRBJ2-3|.
ASSATPRGDTQY
>TRBV5-1|TRBJ2-2|TRBD1
ASSTRTGPPGELF
>TRBV5-1|TRBJ2-3|TRBD2
ASSLGLVQDTQY
>TRBV5-5|TRBJ1-6|.
ASSLVRQGPNSPLH
>TRBV30|TRBJ1-1|.
AWSVARATEAF
>TRBV6-5|TRBJ2-7|TRBD1
ASSRTGGNEQY
>TRBV10-3|TRBJ1-2|.
AIREGGYYGYT
>TRBV27|TRBJ2-1|TRBD1
ASRPTRGLNEQF
>TRBV5-1|TRBJ2-1|.
ASSSDGAYNEQF
>TRBV30|TRBJ2-7|.
AWSPGEPYEQY
>TRBV9|TRBJ1-2|TRBD1
ASSEGTGNYGYT
>TRBV11-2|TRBJ2-7|TRBD2
ASSLTPAGGPYEQY
>TRBV29-1|TRBJ1-2|TRBD1
SVEERTGDNYGYT
>TRBV7-9|TRBJ2-7|.
ASSLERSRSYEQY
>TRBV2|TRBJ1-5|.
ASKDTNQPQH
>TRBV7-3|TRBJ1-1|TRBD1
ASSPTLGQVIGEAF